The clone carrying this T cell receptor (beta chain) was found a few times. What it binds is not known. This sample is part of a study of shared clonotypes between healthy human individuals. Overall study results and limits: What naive subsets generally showed was a larger estimated richness than memory subsets showed. Generation of non-shared clonotypes was less probable than generation of clonotypes shared by all four donors.

Profiled with immunoSEQ multiplex PCR; TCRdb holds only in-frame clones, not every one. Here the sample spans hundreds of thousands of clones, around 73% being singletons. This CDR3 spans 15 amino acids. Between the trimmed V and J ends, which lost 0 bases and 1 base, there was a span of 9 bases. Germline V CDR1 and CDR2: SGHRS, YFSETQ. The chain couples TRBV5-1 to TRBJ2-3; D is ambiguous. The sample consisted of memory CD4+ T cells sorted from blood. Sample subset: CD45RA-negative fraction. This sequence was found in a woman aged 30 to 39 in good health. The CDR3 is CASSLGAAGTDTQYF. CDR3 sequence (DNA): TGCGCCAGCAGCTTGGGGGCAGCTGGCACAGATACGCAGTATTTT. The variable domain in full, completed from reference TRBV5-1 and TRBJ2-3, reads KAGVTQTPRYLIKTRGQQVTLSCSPISGHRSVSWYQQTPGQGLQFLFEYFSETQRNKGNFPGRFSGRQFSNSRSEMNVSTLELGDSALYLCASSLGAAGTDTQYFGPGTRLTVL.